The clone carrying this T cell receptor beta chain was detected many times. The entry originates in a study of tumor-infiltrating lymphocytes in primary liver carcinoma. TCR beta cDNA was prepared out of approximately 470 ng total RNA by means of a constant-region primer. Libraries of TCR beta came from three nested multiplex PCR rounds with slightly modified ARM-PCR. Investigators reported that the first two PCR rounds, at 10 to 11 cycles each, used TRBV1-TRBV30 forward primers with a C-beta reverse primer. TCRdb re-analysed the multiplex PCR reads in MiXCR, keeping a single row per CDR3 protein. Of about 200,000 distinct CDR3 sequences in the sample, less than 70% were seen once. In addition to blood RNA drawn from unsorted whole blood, germline DNA was extracted. Germline values: CDR1 ENHRY, CDR2 SYGVKD. The V end lost 7 bases, the J end lost 1 base, and 10 bases lay between the germline ends. This CDR3 contains 13 residues.

The chain links TRBV10-3 to TRBJ1-1; D is uncertain. The sample was peripheral blood. This TCR derives from a woman aged 60-75 years with primary liver carcinoma and hepatitis B virus infection. The CDR3 is CAIIGRENTEAFF. The CDR3 region has the DNA TGTGCCATCATCGGCCGTGAGAACACTGAAGCTTTCTTT.